This T cell receptor (beta chain) is drawn from a study of OX40 agonist ivuxolimab in advanced cancers. Losses at the gene ends were 0 bases for V and 1 base for J; bases not matched to a gene: 9. Germline CDR1 and CDR2: SGDLS and YYNGEE. CDR3 length: 19 amino acids. Comment on this clone: Its specificity is not known.

Autoimmune disease history or systemic immunosuppression meant exclusion. Profiling relied on immunoSEQ multiplex PCR, and the TCRdb table lists in-frame clones only, not all of them. The repertoire has about 22,000 clones, approximately 84% of them found once; the top ten carry around a third. Study-level points and caveats: The authors did not determine the antigen specificity of the expanded peripheral T cells. Partial responders receiving 0.1-3.0 mg/kg showed among the lowest clonal expansion.

The J gene is TRBJ2-1, the V gene TRBV9, with 11 bases aligning to TRBD2. The sequences come from CD4+ or CD8+ T cells sorted from blood, collected in a trial of the OX40 agonist ivuxolimab. The sequence came from an adult with an advanced solid tumor such as melanoma, head and neck, liver or kidney cancer. CDR3 nucleotides: TGTGCCAGCAGCGTAGAAGGGTCTAGCGGGGGGATTTCCTACAATGAGCAGTTCTTC. It translates to CASSVEGSSGGISYNEQFF.